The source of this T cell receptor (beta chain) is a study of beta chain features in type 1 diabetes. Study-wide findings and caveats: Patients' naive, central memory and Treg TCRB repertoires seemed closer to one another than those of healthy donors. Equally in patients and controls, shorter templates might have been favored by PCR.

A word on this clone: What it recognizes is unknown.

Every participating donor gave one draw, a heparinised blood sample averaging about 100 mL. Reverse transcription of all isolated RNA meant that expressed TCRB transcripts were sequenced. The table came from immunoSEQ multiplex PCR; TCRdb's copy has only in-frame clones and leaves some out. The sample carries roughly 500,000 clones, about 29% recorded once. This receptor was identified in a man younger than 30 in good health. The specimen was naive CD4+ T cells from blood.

CDR3 coding DNA: TGTGCCAGCAGCCTGAACAGGGGATCTGGGGCCAACGTCCTGACTTTC. It yields the protein CASSLNRGSGANVLTF. The J gene is TRBJ2-6, the V gene TRBV7-9; TRBD1 agrees at 7 bases. The CDR3 loop spans 16 amino acids. CDR1 SEHNR and CDR2 FQNEAQ come from the germline V gene (reference sequence). J was trimmed by 1 base and V by 5 bases; bases with no gene match: 5. Complete variable domain (other parts from reference TRBV7-9 and TRBJ2-6): DTGVSQNPRHKITKRGQNVTFRCDPISEHNRLYWYRQTLGQGPEFLTYFQNEAQLEKSRLLSDRFSAERPKGSFSTLEIQRTEQGDSAMYLCASSLNRGSGANVLTFGAGSRLTVL.